The T cell receptor beta chain under discussion was sequenced for a study of shared clonotypes between healthy human individuals. V was pared by 3 bases and J by 5 bases, with 11 bases between. The CDR3 extends over 14 amino acids. Per germline, CDR1 SNHLY and CDR2 FYNNEI. Assay: immunoSEQ multiplex PCR; the TCRdb copy retains only in-frame clones and omits some. The table lists 730,000 or so clones, roughly 78% of them singletons. J is TRBJ1-3 and V is TRBV2, with D possibly matching TRBD1 (6 bases). The sequencing sample was made of memory CD4+ T cells sorted from blood. Regarding subset: CD45RA-negative fraction. This clonotype was sampled from a woman aged 30 to 39 in good health. CDR3 coding DNA: TGTGCCAGCAGTGAGGGGACAAATAGAAACACCATATATTTT. Amino acids: CASSEGTNRNTIYF.